The next 9 T cell receptor beta chains were all read from a single sample in a study of radiotherapy plus CTLA-4 blockade in lung cancer. Clones were sequenced by immunoSEQ multiplex PCR, and TCRdb holds only the in-frame ones, with some missing. The sample records about 84,000 clones, 55% to 75% being singletons. The material was peripheral blood, obtained from a patient treated with radiotherapy plus ipilimumab. These receptors all stem from a human donor with non-small cell lung cancer that progressed on radiotherapy plus ipilimumab.

This chain connects TRBV2 to TRBJ2-1; TRBD1 matches at 11 bases. The ends lost 4 bases at V and 3 bases at J; junction bases unmatched: 5. The CDR3 covers 16 residues. Germline V lookup: CDR1 SNHLY, CDR2 FYNNEI. In nucleotides, the CDR3 is TGTGCCAGCAGTGTTCGGACAGGGGGCAGCTACAATGAGCAGTTCTTC. Amino acid sequence: CASSVRTGGSYNEQFF.

This chain joins TRBV28 and TRBJ2-7, with 7 bases matching TRBD1. The CDR3 is made up of 13 amino acids. Germline V CDR1 and CDR2: MDHEN, SYDVKM. The junction had 10 bases not matched to a gene; V was cut back by 7 bases and J by 7 bases. The CDR3, as DNA: TGTGCCAGCACTACAGGGGAGACGGGGGAGCAGTACTTC. Protein product: CASTTGETGEQYF.

This clone was recorded a few times. This rearrangement joins TRBV28 to TRBJ2-2; D not certain. This CDR3 is built from 14 residues. V lost 5 bases to trimming and J lost 2 bases, with 9 bases between them. The germline V gene has CDR1 MDHEN and CDR2 SYDVKM. CDR3 DNA sequence: TGTGCCAGCAGTCTACTACGAAACACCGGGGAGCTGTTTTTT. Protein sequence: CASSLLRNTGELFF.

The chain combines TRBV5-1 with TRBJ1-1, with D possibly being TRBD1 (5 bases). Germline V lookup: CDR1 SGHRS, CDR2 YFSETQ. The CDR3 is 14 amino acids. Trimming stripped 1 base from V and 5 bases from J, with 12 bases between. The CDR3 coding sequence is TGCGCCAGCAGCTTGTACGGGGGAGAAACTGAAGCTTTCTTT. Its protein is CASSLYGGETEAFF.

This chain links TRBV18 with TRBJ2-7, with 7 bases fitting TRBD2. The CDR3 covers 15 residues. In germline, CDR1 is KGHSH, CDR2 LQKENI. With V trimmed by 3 bases and J by 3 bases, 8 bases remained unmatched. Here the CDR3 DNA reads TGTGCCAGCTCACCCATAACCGCTAGCGGCTACGAGCAGTACTTC. Its protein is CASSPITASGYEQYF.

V is TRBV4-2 and J is TRBJ2-1; TRBD2 aligns across 8 bases. CDR1 LGHNA and CDR2 YNFKEQ come from the germline V gene. Trimming at V came to 3 bases and at J to 8 bases, leaving 9 bases not matched to a gene. The CDR3 length is 15 residues. The CDR3 DNA reads TGTGCCAGCAGCCAGGCCGTGGGACTAGAAGATGAGCAGTTCTTC. This encodes CASSQAVGLEDEQFF.

This chain joins TRBV6-1 and TRBJ1-1, with TRBD1 matching 7 bases. This CDR3 is 15 amino acids long. Germline CDR1 reads MNHNS; CDR2 reads SASEGT. J was trimmed by 5 bases and V by 7 bases; bases with no gene match: 13. DNA of the CDR3: TGTGCCAGCAAATTCGACAGGGCACTTCAAACTGAAGCTTTCTTT. Protein sequence: CASKFDRALQTEAFF.

The J gene is TRBJ1-1, the V gene TRBV6-6; the D gene is possibly TRBD1 (6 bases). The ends were cut back, 0 bases at V and 6 bases at J, with 11 bases in the middle. The germline V gene encodes CDR1 MNHNY and CDR2 SVGAGI (reference sequence). The CDR3 length is 14 residues. The CDR3 DNA reads TGTGCCAGCAGTTACTCGAGGACAGCCGCTGAAGCTTTCTTT. Residues: CASSYSRTAAEAFF.

The V and J genes are TRBV27 and TRBJ2-1, with 7 bases fitting TRBD2. Trimming at V came to 5 bases and at J to 7 bases, leaving 8 bases not matched to a gene. The CDR3 extends over 14 amino acids. Germline V lookup: CDR1 MNHEY, CDR2 SMNVEV (reference sequence). CDR3 sequence reads: CASSPGTTRNEQFF. The CDR3, as DNA: TGTGCCAGCAGTCCCGGGACTACTCGGAATGAGCAGTTCTTC.